Following are 23 T cell receptor beta chains from one sample sequenced in a study of blood T cell repertoires in COVID-19. This table comes from immunoSEQ multiplex PCR, and its TCRdb copy is limited to in-frame clones, with some not included. Seen here are 40,000 to 50,000 clones, about 89% observed once, and the top ten hold 6.4%. Sequencing used peripheral blood. The receptors were gathered from a man in his sixties or seventies with active COVID-19.

The rearrangement uses TRBV7-2 and TRBJ2-7; no clear D gene. Per germline, CDR1 SGHTA and CDR2 FQGNSA. V shed 0 bases and J shed 1 base, with 7 bases lying between them. The CDR3 is 14 amino acids. This chain's CDR3 is CASSLAQFSYEQYF. CDR3 in DNA: TGTGCCAGCAGCTTAGCTCAATTTTCCTACGAGCAGTACTTC.

This rearrangement joins TRBV5-5 to TRBJ2-5, with D unresolved. The CDR3 is 15 residues long. The V end lost 4 bases, the J end lost 2 bases, and 15 bases lay between the germline ends. Looked up from germline, CDR1 is SGHKS and CDR2 is YYEKEE (reference sequence). For the CDR3, the DNA is TGTGCCAGCAGCGTGACCCTACAGTTTCAAGAGACCCAGTACTTC. This codes for CASSVTLQFQETQYF.

V and J are TRBV4-1 and TRBJ2-6; the match to TRBD1 covers 7 bases. Germline V gene data show CDR1 as MGHRA and CDR2 as YSYEKL. V lost 4 bases and J lost 1; bases outside the gene matches: 16. The CDR3 is made up of 20 amino acids. This CDR3 reads CASSLDWAGGALSGANVLTF. The CDR3, as DNA: TGCGCCAGCAGCCTAGATTGGGCAGGGGGAGCGTTATCTGGGGCCAACGTCCTGACTTTC.

The chain links TRBV4-3 to TRBJ2-1, with D unresolved. V lost 1 base to trimming and J lost 8 bases, with 15 bases between them. This CDR3 spans 15 amino acids. The germline V gene has CDR1 LGHNA and CDR2 YSLEER. The CDR3 DNA sequence: TGCGCCAGCAGCCAAGGTCTCCCCCACACGTATGAGCAGTTCTTC. Translating it yields CASSQGLPHTYEQFF.

This sequence joins TRBV5-4 and TRBJ2-1; 16 nucleotides match TRBD2. The CDR3 extends over 16 amino acids. The J segment lost 3 bases and the V segment lost 9 bases, leaving 6 bases of the junction unmatched. Germline V gene sequence: CDR1 SGHNT, CDR2 YYREEE (reference sequence). This CDR3 reads CAIGTSGGVNYNEQFF. CDR3 bases: TGTGCCATCGGGACTAGCGGGGGGGTAAACTACAATGAGCAGTTCTTC.

The rearrangement uses TRBV5-1 and TRBJ2-2, with D possibly TRBD2 on 6 matching bases. Trimming removed 4 bases from V and 4 bases from J, with 17 bases in between. CDR3 length: 16 residues. Germline CDR1 and CDR2: SGHRS and YFSETQ. Here the CDR3 reads CASSPGGGVSTGELFF. CDR3 in DNA: TGCGCCAGCAGCCCCGGGGGTGGGGTCAGCACCGGGGAGCTGTTTTTT.

The rearrangement uses TRBV6-5 and TRBJ2-6; D is perhaps TRBD1 (6 bases). In germline, CDR1 is MNHEY, CDR2 SVGAGI. Between the trimmed V and J ends, which lost 6 bases and 3 bases, there was a span of 12 bases. The CDR3 consists of 15 residues. As DNA, the CDR3 is TGTGCCAGCAGCCTTAACAGGGATGGGGCCAACGTCCTGACTTTC. Protein product: CASSLNRDGANVLTF.

The J gene is TRBJ1-1, the V gene TRBV5-4; 7 nucleotides agree with TRBD1. CDR3 length: 15 amino acids. Germline V gene sequence: CDR1 SGHNT, CDR2 YYREEE (reference sequence). V dropped 4 bases and J dropped 1; count of bases not matched to a gene: 7. The CDR3 protein is CASSTSAGGNTEAFF. CDR3 DNA: TGTGCCAGCAGCACATCCGCAGGGGGGAACACTGAAGCTTTCTTT.

The rearrangement links TRBV7-9 to TRBJ2-3; 7 bases fit TRBD2. The germline V gene encodes CDR1 SEHNR and CDR2 FQNEAQ (reference sequence). The CDR3 totals 14 residues. V trimming: 7 bases; J trimming: 4 bases; junction bases outside the gene matches: 8. This CDR3 reads CASITGGPPDTQYF. The CDR3 DNA sequence: TGTGCCAGCATCACGGGGGGACCCCCAGATACGCAGTATTTT.

Only one count was recorded for this clone. The chain uses TRBV9 and TRBJ2-3, with a possible D match to TRBD2 (5 bases). The CDR3 covers 14 residues. Trimming pared 4 bases from V and 0 bases from J, leaving 9 bases between. Germline CDR1 SGDLS, CDR2 YYNGEE. CDR3 DNA: TGTGCCAGCAGCCCTAGCCCTAGCACAGATACGCAGTATTTT. Translation: CASSPSPSTDTQYF. Full variable domain (remainder filled in from reference TRBV9 and TRBJ2-3): DSGVTQTPKHLITATGQRVTLRCSPRSGDLSVYWYQQSLDQGLQFLIQYYNGEERAKGNILERFSAQQFPDLHSELNLSSLELGDSALYFCASSPSPSTDTQYFGPGTRLTVL.

V is TRBV29-1 and J is TRBJ1-1; D gene ambiguous. V lost 1 base and J lost 5, with 8 bases in between. Germline V gives CDR1 SQVTM, CDR2 ANQGSEA. The CDR3 sequence is 12 residues long. CDR3 sequence reads: CSVEVTSTEAFF. In DNA form, the CDR3 reads TGCAGCGTTGAAGTTACAAGTACTGAAGCTTTCTTT. Using reference TRBV29-1 and TRBJ1-1 for the parts outside the CDR3, the full variable domain is SAVISQKPSRDICQRGTSLTIQCQVDSQVTMMFWYRQQPGQSLTLIATANQGSEATYESGFVIDKFPISRPNLTFSTLTVSNMSPEDSSIYLCSVEVTSTEAFFGQGTRLTVV.

The chain recombines TRBV3-1 (or the pseudogene TRBV3-2) with TRBJ2-1; TRBD2 matches at 7 bases. CDR3 length equals 16 residues. CDR1 is LGHDT and CDR2 is YNNKEL in the germline V gene (reference sequence). Trimming took 1 base from V and 8 from J; bases not matched to a gene: 11. The CDR3 spells CASSQGLAGVGDEQFF. Written as DNA, the CDR3 is TGTGCCAGCAGCCAAGGTTTGGCGGGGGTGGGGGATGAGCAGTTCTTC.

The chain has TRBV28 and TRBJ2-2; 9 bases fit TRBD1. The ends lost 8 bases at V and 2 bases at J; junction bases unmatched: 12. The CDR3 extends over 17 amino acids. The germline V gene encodes CDR1 MDHEN and CDR2 SYDVKM. The CDR3 DNA follows: TGTGCCAGCGGGGCTACTCCGGGACAGGGTAACACCGGGGAGCTGTTTTTT. Protein product: CASGATPGQGNTGELFF. Looking up the rest from reference TRBV28 and TRBJ2-2 gives the full variable domain: DVKVTQSSRYLVKRTGEKVFLECVQDMDHENMFWYRQDPGLGLRLIYFSYDVKMKEKGDIPEGYSVSREKKERFSLILESASTNQTSMYLCASGATPGQGNTGELFFGEGSRLTVL.

This chain uses TRBV7-9 with TRBJ2-3, with TRBD1 as a possible D gene (5 bases). Germline CDR1 is SEHNR and CDR2 is FQNEAQ (reference sequence). Trimming cost V 5 bases and J 6 bases, with 15 bases left between them. This CDR3 comprises 14 residues. The CDR3 sequence is CASSPGHSIDTQYF. The CDR3 DNA is TGTGCCAGCAGCCCCGGACACTCGATCGATACGCAGTATTTT. Together with reference TRBV7-9 and TRBJ2-3, the CDR3 gives the full variable domain: DTGVSQNPRHKITKRGQNVTFRCDPISEHNRLYWYRQTLGQGPEFLTYFQNEAQLEKSRLLSDRFSAERPKGSFSTLEIQRTEQGDSAMYLCASSPGHSIDTQYFGPGTRLTVL.

As DNA, the CDR3 is TGTGCCAGCAGTATACAGGGGGAAGCTTTCTTT. This gives the protein CASSIQGEAFF. The V gene is TRBV12-3 or TRBV12-4, the J gene TRBJ1-1; 7 nucleotides align to TRBD1. The CDR3 consists of 11 residues. The junction had 2 bases not matched to a gene; V was cut back by 5 bases and J by 8 bases.

This sequence joins TRBV6-1 and TRBJ1-4; tentative D call: TRBD1 (6 bases). Trimming left V 4 bases short and J 2 bases short, with 17 bases between. The germline CDR1 and CDR2 sequences are MNHNS and SASEGT. The CDR3 runs to 17 residues. CDR3 nucleotide sequence: TGTGCCAGCAGTGGCAGTTCGAGGGGGGGCACTAATGAAAAACTGTTTTTT. Amino acids: CASSGSSRGGTNEKLFF.

The V call is TRBV7-9, the J call TRBJ1-2, with 7 nucleotides matching TRBD1. The CDR3 runs to 13 residues. Looked up from germline, CDR1 is SEHNR and CDR2 is FQNEAQ (reference sequence). The V and J ends lost 7 bases and 7 bases, in that order; junction bases with no gene match: 9. The CDR3 DNA follows: TGTGCCAGCACCGAGACAGGGCGGGCTGGCTACACCTTC. It specifies CASTETGRAGYTF.

V usage is TRBV3-1 (or the pseudogene TRBV3-2) and J usage is TRBJ1-3; no firm D call. The CDR3 has 15 amino acids. CDR1 and CDR2 from the germline V gene are LGHDT and YNNKEL (reference sequence). Trimming removed 0 bases at V and 9 bases at J, with 15 bases between. Here the CDR3 DNA reads TGTGCCAGCAGCCAAGACAGCACCGTGGCTAGCACCATATATTTT. This encodes CASSQDSTVASTIYF.

The chain couples TRBV4-1 to TRBJ2-7, with 11 bases matching TRBD2. V dropped 5 bases and J dropped 2; count of bases not matched to a gene: 2. Per the germline V gene, CDR1 is MGHRA and CDR2 is YSYEKL. The length of the CDR3 is 14 residues. The CDR3 region has the DNA TGCGCCAGCAGCGCGACTAGCGGGACCTACGAGCAGTACTTC. It encodes CASSATSGTYEQYF.

For the CDR3, the DNA is TGTGCCTGGAGACGGCAGGGTGATTCACCCCTCCACTTT. Translated: CAWRRQGDSPLHF. The V gene is TRBV30, the J gene TRBJ1-6; TRBD1 is a possible D gene (5 bases). CDR1 and CDR2 from the germline V gene are GTSNPN and SVGIG (reference sequence). The CDR3 length is 13 residues. V lost 3 bases and J lost 8, with 11 bases in between.

The chain is built from TRBV24-1 and TRBJ2-2, with D tentatively TRBD2 (8 bases). Trimming took 2 bases from V and 4 from J, leaving 16 bases between them. This CDR3 has 17 residues. CDR1 is KGHDR, CDR2 SFDVKD, per germline. CDR3 DNA sequence: TGTGCCACCAGTGATTCTTTAGCGGGACAGTCCACCGGGGAGCTGTTTTTT. Translating gives CATSDSLAGQSTGELFF.

The V gene is TRBV30, the J gene TRBJ2-6, with 8 bases fitting TRBD1. Germline V gene lookup returns CDR1 GTSNPN and CDR2 SVGIG (reference sequence). CDR3 size: 16 residues. V shed 5 bases, J shed 3 bases, and the junction held 9 bases outside the gene matches. The CDR3 spells CAWGGQAYGGANVLTF. The CDR3 nucleotides read TGTGCCTGGGGGGGACAGGCTTATGGTGGGGCCAACGTCCTGACTTTC.

This clone was counted a single time. The rearrangement joins TRBV6-5 to TRBJ2-2; tentatively, D is TRBD2 (6 bases). The CDR3 covers 13 residues. Trimming stripped 6 bases from V and 6 bases from J, with 11 bases between. Germline V gene data show CDR1 as MNHEY and CDR2 as SVGAGI. CDR3 sequence (DNA): TGTGCCAGCAGGACTAGTGATTCCGGGGAGCTGTTTTTT. The encoded protein is CASRTSDSGELFF.